These T cell receptor beta chains were read from a single sample in a study of tumor-infiltrating lymphocytes in primary liver carcinoma. TCRdb itself ran the multiplex PCR reads through MiXCR, one entry per CDR3 protein. The sample holds roughly 20,000 distinct CDR3 sequences, roughly three quarters seen once. Sequencing was performed on liver tumor tissue from sampling region 1. The receptors were gathered from a man aged 35 to 55 with primary liver carcinoma and hepatitis B virus infection. CDR3s include the opening cysteine and the closing phenylalanine or tryptophan. A D gene is named only where the DNA matches it firmly. Clone size is not always given. Where it is, it says once, few, many or a class for expanded clones.

TRBD1 | . | TRBJ1-1 | TRBV7-6 | 13 | TGTGCCAGCAGCCAGACAGGGAACGCTGAAGTTTCCTTT | CASSQTGNAEVSF
. | . | TRBJ1-5 | TRBV28 | 17 | TGTGTCAGCAGCCAATTTAGTAGTTTTATTAGCAATCAGCCCCAGCATTTT | CVSSQFSSFISNQPQHF
. | . | TRBJ2-6 | TRBV6-5 | 13 | TGTGGCAGCACAGAGTGGGGGGCCAACGTCCAGACTTTC | CGSTEWGANVQTF
. | few | TRBJ1-1 | TRBV11-2 | 14 | TGTGTCAGCAGCTTAACGGCCTTCGGCACTGAAGCTTTCTTC | CVSSLTAFGTEAFF
. | . | TRBJ2-1 | TRBV11-3 | 14 | TGTGCCAGCAGTCCCCTTCGGTCCTACAATGAGCAGTTCTTC | CASSPLRSYNEQFF
TRBD2 | . | TRBJ2-5 | TRBV7-9 | 18 | TGTGTCAGCAGCTCACCGGGGACTAGCGGAGGGTATCAAGAGACCCAGTACTTC | CVSSSPGTSGGYQETQYF
. | many | TRBJ1-5 | TRBV4-1 | 15 | TGCGCCAGCAGCCGAGGAGGAGGGGACGGCCAGCCCCAGCACTTT | CASSRGGGDGQPQHF
TRBD2 | once | TRBJ2-7 | TRBV6-5 | 16 | TGTGTCAGCAGACGAGAAGGACTAGCGGGGACCTACGGGCAGTACTTC | CVSRREGLAGTYGQYF
. | once | TRBJ2-2 | TRBV10-3 | 15 | TGTGCCATCATGGGGACAGAAGGTGGGAACACCGGGAGCTGTTTT | CAIMGTEGGNTGSCF
TRBD2 | once | TRBJ2-5 | TRBV5-1 | 21 | TGCGCCAGCAGCTTTGCAGCTCTAGCGGGAGAGGGCAAAGGGTGGCAAGAGACCCAGTACTTC | CASSFAALAGEGKGWQETQYF
. | . | TRBJ2-7 | TRBV7-9 | 14 | TGTACCAGCAGCTTAGGGGGGGAAACCTACGAGCAGTGCTTC | CTSSLGGETYEQCF
. | . | TRBJ1-5 | TRBV7-9 | 12 | TGCGCCAGCAGCGCATATTTTGAGCCCCAGCATTTT | CASSAYFEPQHF
. | many | TRBJ2-5 | TRBV7-2 | 12 | TGTGCCAGCAGCTCCGCCCGGGAGACCCAGTACTTC | CASSSARETQYF
TRBD2 | . | TRBJ2-3 | TRBV11-1 | 15 | TGTGCCAGCAGCTTAGTAGCGGGAACTTCGGATACTCAGTATTTT | CASSLVAGTSDTQYF
. | . | TRBJ2-4 | TRBV12-3/TRBV12-4 | 18 | TGTGCCAGCAGTTTATGGGGTGGGACGGGTATAGCCAAAAACATTCAGTACTTC | CASSLWGGTGIAKNIQYF
. | . | TRBJ1-1 | TRBV5-4 | 15 | TGTACCAGCAGCTTGTTAGGGTCGAAGAACACTGAAGCTTTCTTT | CTSSLLGSKNTEAFF
. | . | TRBJ2-3 | TRBV9 | 14 | TGTGCCAGCAGCGAGGGGGGAAGCACAGATACGCAGTATTTT | CASSEGGSTDTQYF
. | . | TRBJ2-3 | TRBV6-6 | 14 | TGTACCAGCAGTTTCCCAGCAGGAACAGATACGCAGTATTTT | CTSSFPAGTDTQYF
TRBD2 | . | TRBJ2-7 | TRBV11-2 | 15 | TGTGCCAGCAGCTTAGGCGGGGGGCTTACCTACGAGCAATACTTC | CASSLGGGLTYEQYF
. | . | TRBJ2-3 | TRBV29-1 | 14 | TGCAGCGTTAAATCGTCTAGGGGGACGGATACGCAGTATTTT | CSVKSSRGTDTQYF
. | . | TRBJ2-3 | TRBV4-2 | 18 | TGTGCCAGCAGCCAAGTGGCGCTTCTATCGCGAGCGACAGATACCCAGTATTTT | CASSQVALLSRATDTQYF
TRBD2 | many | TRBJ2-2 | TRBV11-2 | 16 | TGTGCCAGCGGCTTAGTGGCGCTAGCGGGAACCGGGGAGCTGTTTTTT | CASGLVALAGTGELFF
TRBD1 | many | TRBJ1-1 | TRBV7-8 | 15 | TGTGCCAGCAGTTTAGCAACAGGGGCGAACACTGAAGCTTTCTTT | CASSLATGANTEAFF
TRBD1 | . | TRBJ2-5 | TRBV5-6 | 17 | TGTGCCAGCAGCGGCCCGACTGGGACAGTGAGCCAAGAGACCCAGTACTTC | CASSGPTGTVSQETQYF
TRBD1 | . | TRBJ1-6 | TRBV4-1 | 16 | TGCGCCAGCAGCCACTACCTACAGGGGATGGATTCACCCCTCCACTTT | CASSHYLQGMDSPLHF
. | many | TRBJ2-5 | TRBV20-1 | 12 | TGCAGTGCTAGTTATGGGTTGGAGACCCAGTACTTC | CSASYGLETQYF
. | . | TRBJ2-3 | TRBV5-5 | 15 | TGTGCCAGCAGCTTGCATCAGGCGCCCGCAGATACGGAGTATTTT | CASSLHQAPADTEYF
. | few | TRBJ2-3 | TRBV28 | 17 | TGTGCCAGCAGTATCCCCCGGGCTACAAGTATCCCAGATACGCAATATTTT | CASSIPRATSIPDTQYF
. | once | TRBJ1-5 | TRBV4-1 | 18 | TGTGCCAGCACCCAAGAGGTTTTGACAGAGCCAAGCAGTCAGCCCCAGCATTTT | CASTQEVLTEPSSQPQHF
. | . | TRBJ2-1 | TRBV11-2 | 14 | TGTGTTAGCAGCTTAGGGGCCACACACAATGAACAGTTCTTC | CVSSLGATHNEQFF
. | . | TRBJ2-3 | TRBV11-2 | 16 | TGTGACAGCGGCCGACAACCCATCAAGCCCACAGATACGCAGTATTTT | CDSGRQPIKPTDTQYF
TRBD2 | few | TRBJ2-7 | TRBV6-2/TRBV6-3 | 15 | TGTGCCAGCAGTTACGGGCTAGCGGGATCCTACGAGCAGTACTTC | CASSYGLAGSYEQYF